Each of the 13 T cell receptor beta chains below was sequenced from the same sample in a study of blood T cell repertoires in COVID-19. The assay was immunoSEQ multiplex PCR, and TCRdb's table has in-frame clones only and misses some. The sample gives fewer than 65,000 clones, around 93% of which show up once; roughly 7% is in the top ten. Sequenced sample: peripheral blood. These TCRs come from a woman in her sixties or seventies with active or convalescent COVID-19.

The rearrangement joins TRBV29-1 to TRBJ1-1; 7 nucleotides match TRBD1. Trimming removed 7 bases from V and 2 bases from J; junction bases left unmatched: 4. Germline lookup yields CDR1 SQVTM and CDR2 ANQGSEA. CDR3 length: 12 amino acids. The DNA of the CDR3 is TGCAGCGCCCACAGGGGTAACACTGAAGCTTTCTTT. It specifies CSAHRGNTEAFF.

The chain joins TRBV2 to TRBJ2-3; 8 nucleotides align to TRBD2. The trim removed 9 bases at V and 2 bases at J, leaving 4 bases unmatched. This CDR3 region has 13 residues. Germline V gene data show CDR1 as SNHLY and CDR2 as FYNNEI. The CDR3 DNA follows: TGTGCCAGTCCGGGACTAGTCACAGATACGCAGTATTTT. It codes for CASPGLVTDTQYF.

The J gene is TRBJ2-5, the V gene TRBV11-2, with 11 bases lining up with TRBD2. The germline gives CDR1 SGHAT, CDR2 FQNNGV. The CDR3 has 15 residues. Germline trimming cut 3 bases from V and 1 base from J; bases unmatched to any gene: 1. As DNA, the CDR3 is TGTGCCAGCAGCTTGGGACTAGCGGCCCAAGAGACCCAGTACTTC. Its protein product is CASSLGLAAQETQYF.

Here the CDR3 reads CASSSRGGSNQPQHF. CDR3 in DNA: TGTGCCAGCAGCTCCAGGGGAGGGAGCAATCAGCCCCAGCATTTT. The rearrangement uses TRBV11-3 and TRBJ1-5, with a tentative D call TRBD1 (6 bases). The CDR3 has 15 amino acids. CDR1 is SGHNT and CDR2 is YENEEA in the germline V gene. The V and J ends lost 4 bases and 1 base respectively, with 11 bases between them.

The rearrangement links TRBV5-1 to TRBJ1-5; a weak D match, TRBD1 (5 bases). This CDR3 region has 16 residues. Trimming stripped 4 bases from V and 2 bases from J, with 16 bases between. Germline CDR1 is SGHRS and CDR2 is YFSETQ. CDR3 DNA sequence: TGCGCCAGCAGCGGGGGGGACCAAAGGGGCAATCAGCCCCAGCATTTT. Encoded protein: CASSGGDQRGNQPQHF.

The rearrangement links TRBV19 to TRBJ2-3; no clear D. Germline V gene data show CDR1 as LNHDA and CDR2 as SQIVND (reference sequence). The CDR3 spans 12 residues. The germline V and J ends were trimmed by 5 bases and 5 bases, with 8 bases remaining between them. The CDR3 DNA follows: TGTGCCAGTAGTTCTGGCGGAGATACGCAGTATTTT. Protein sequence: CASSSGGDTQYF. Together with reference TRBV19 and TRBJ2-3, the CDR3 gives the full variable domain: DGGITQSPKYLFRKEGQNVTLSCEQNLNHDAMYWYRQDPGQGLRLIYYSQIVNDFQKGDIAEGYSVSREKKESFPLTVTSAQKNPTAFYLCASSSGGDTQYFGPGTRLTVL.

The J gene is TRBJ2-7, the V gene TRBV28, with 7 bases lining up with TRBD2. The CDR3 has 15 residues. Trimming took 4 bases from V and 3 from J; bases not matched to a gene: 9. CDR1 and CDR2 (germline): MDHEN, SYDVKM. The CDR3 DNA reads as TGTGCCAGCAGTTCCCCAAGCGGGGCACACTACGAGCAGTACTTC. Translation: CASSSPSGAHYEQYF.

The genes are TRBV5-6 and TRBJ1-1, with D uncertain. CDR3 length: 12 residues. CDR1 and CDR2 from the germline V gene are SGHDT and YYEEEE. The V end lost 1 base, the J end lost 3 bases, and 4 bases lay between the germline ends. The chain's CDR3 is CASSLLDTEAFF. The CDR3, as DNA: TGTGCCAGCAGCTTGCTCGACACTGAAGCTTTCTTT.

The sample holds one count of this clone. This sequence joins TRBV4-3 and TRBJ1-2, with D possibly TRBD1 on 6 matching bases. Germline lookup yields CDR1 LGHNA and CDR2 YSLEER. CDR3 size: 14 residues. The germline V and J ends were trimmed by 5 bases and 4 bases, with 14 bases remaining between them. CDR3 nucleotides: TGCGCCAGCAGCACCCTACAGGGATCCTATGGCTACACCTTC. This gives the protein CASSTLQGSYGYTF.

The V call is TRBV7-2, the J call TRBJ1-1; TRBD1 matches at 8 bases. The CDR3 extends over 15 amino acids. V was clipped by 4 bases and J by 4 bases; unmatched bases: 8. The germline gives CDR1 SGHTA, CDR2 FQGNSA. The CDR3 coding sequence is TGTGCCAGCAGCTCCTCGATTACAGGGGGCACTGAAGCTTTCTTT. This encodes CASSSSITGGTEAFF.

This chain connects TRBV4-2 to TRBJ1-2; TRBD1 matches at 7 bases. This CDR3 region has 15 residues. J was trimmed by 2 bases and V by 0 bases; bases with no gene match: 3. The germline V gene encodes CDR1 LGHNA and CDR2 YNFKEQ. The CDR3 is CASSQDLTGNYGYTF. CDR3 bases: TGTGCCAGCAGCCAAGATCTGACAGGGAACTATGGCTACACCTTC.

A single count supports this clone. V is TRBV28 and J is TRBJ1-2; D remains unclear. The CDR3 sequence is 14 residues long. Germline V gives CDR1 MDHEN, CDR2 SYDVKM. V was cut by 6 bases and J by 4 bases, with 15 bases left in between. CDR3 loop: CASSPTGKSYGYTF. The CDR3 nucleotides are TGTGCCAGCAGCCCAACCGGGAAATCCTATGGCTACACCTTC.

The J gene is TRBJ2-2, the V gene TRBV5-1, with D uncertain. The CDR3 covers 14 residues. The ends were cut back, 6 bases at V and 5 bases at J, with 14 bases in the middle. Germline values: CDR1 SGHRS, CDR2 YFSETQ. CDR3 nucleotides: TGCGCCAGCAACCCTAATGAGGCAACCGGGGAGCTGTTTTTT. This encodes CASNPNEATGELFF.